This T cell receptor beta chain was sequenced in a study of cytomegalovirus exposure and HLA in healthy donors. The CDR3 consists of 16 residues. The V segment lost 0 bases and the J segment 3 bases; nucleotides outside the gene matches: 8. CDR1 and CDR2 (germline): SGHDT, YYEEEE. Study-wide results and limits: The authors assumed roughly uniform sequencing depth across donors for presence/absence analyses.

Concerning this clone itself: The antigen is not known.

The primer mix had 60 Vbeta and 13 Jbeta primers. Method: immunoSEQ multiplex PCR; TCRdb's copy keeps in-frame clones and lacks some. The sample shows around 180,000 clones, 84% of them seen only once. The sequence came from a girl aged 5-17 years in good health and CMV-seropositive. The sequencing input was PBMCs. The chain uses TRBV5-6 and TRBJ2-7; 8 nucleotides line up with TRBD1. The CDR3 region has the DNA TGTGCCAGCAGCTTGGGTGGTAGGACAGGGCTCTACGAGCAGTACTTC. This sequence encodes CASSLGGRTGLYEQYF.